A single sample is the source of the 25 T cell receptor beta chains below, sequenced in a study of identical twins. TCRdb re-analysed the 5' RACE reads in MiXCR, keeping a single row per CDR3 protein. The data contain about 890,000 distinct CDR3 sequences, around an eighth of them seen just once; the ten biggest clones take up about 1.6%. These data were likewise used in another study, on yellow fever vaccine responses in identical twins.

Sequenced material: PBMCs. The receptors stem from a woman aged 18-35 years in good health.

This clonotype was picked up many times. The genes are TRBV20-1 and TRBJ2-7; the match to TRBD1 covers 10 bases. The ends lost 0 bases at V and 5 bases at J; junction bases unmatched: 4. Germline loops: CDR1 DFQATT, CDR2 SNEGSKA (reference sequence). This CDR3 is 14 amino acids long. CDR3 sequence reads: CSAREGQGFHEQYF. The DNA of the CDR3 is TGCAGTGCTAGAGAGGGACAGGGGTTCCACGAGCAGTACTTC.

This chain joins TRBV5-1 and TRBJ2-1; TRBD2 matches 11 bases. The CDR3 is 18 amino acids. The germline CDR1 and CDR2 sequences are SGHRS and YFSETQ. The V gene end was trimmed by 0 bases and the J gene end by 5 bases; junction bases not matched to a gene: 10. This CDR3 reads CASSLAVLASGRNNEQFF. In DNA, the CDR3 is TGCGCCAGCAGCTTGGCCGTATTGGCTAGCGGGAGGAACAATGAGCAGTTCTTC.

V usage is TRBV27 and J usage is TRBJ2-3, with 7 bases identical to TRBD2. The V gene end was trimmed by 5 bases and the J gene end by 0 bases; junction bases not matched to a gene: 14. This CDR3 spans 18 amino acids. Germline assignment: CDR1 MNHEY and CDR2 SMNVEV (reference sequence). The CDR3 nucleotides read TGTGCCAGCAGTCCGGCCGGGACTAACAGCCTAAGCACAGATACGCAGTATTTT. Its translation: CASSPAGTNSLSTDTQYF.

This clonotype was detected only a few times. The chain recombines TRBV5-1 with TRBJ2-3; D gene uncertain. V lost 1 base, J lost 2 bases, and 11 bases lay in between. CDR1 SGHRS and CDR2 YFSETQ come from the germline V gene. The CDR3 is 15 residues long. CDR3: CASSLSVLATDTQYF. The CDR3 DNA is TGCGCCAGCAGCTTGTCGGTGTTAGCCACAGATACGCAGTATTTT.

The gene calls are TRBV15 and TRBJ2-3, with D possibly being TRBD2 (6 bases). Trimming took 5 bases from V and 0 from J, leaving 18 bases between them. The CDR3 has 17 residues. Germline values: CDR1 LNHNV, CDR2 YYDKDF (reference sequence). DNA of the CDR3: TGTGCCACCAGCCCGCGGGGAGCTTCCCCTAGCACAGATACGCAGTATTTT. It codes for CATSPRGASPSTDTQYF.

This clonotype occurred many times. The chain is built from TRBV6-4 and TRBJ2-3; a weak D match, TRBD2 (5 bases). There are 13 residues in the CDR3. CDR1 is MRHNA and CDR2 is SNTAGT in the germline V gene. V was pared by 5 bases and J by 0 bases, with 6 bases between. The DNA of the CDR3 is TGTGCCAGCAGTAGGACTAGCACAGATACGCAGTATTTT. As protein: CASSRTSTDTQYF.

The table lists this clonotype with a few counts. The chain is built from TRBV27 and TRBJ1-1; TRBD1 matches 7 bases. After removal of 6 bases from V and 6 bases from J, the junction contained 19 bases not matched to a gene. Germline CDR1 MNHEY, CDR2 SMNVEV (reference sequence). This CDR3 is 17 amino acids long. Written as DNA, the CDR3 is TGTGCCAGCAGATCGATGGGCCAGGGGGTGGGAAATTCTGAAGCTTTCTTT. This codes for CASRSMGQGVGNSEAFF.

The sample holds many counts of this clonotype. This chain joins TRBV6-1 and TRBJ1-6; D ambiguous. Trimming cost V 7 bases and J 0 bases, with 7 bases left between them. There are 14 residues in the CDR3. Germline values: CDR1 MNHNS, CDR2 SASEGT. The CDR3 region is CASTHGSYNSPLHF. In DNA, the CDR3 is TGTGCCAGCACTCACGGCTCCTATAATTCACCCCTCCACTTT.

CDR3 DNA sequence: TGTGCCACCAGTGATTCGCTGAACACTGAAGCTTTCTTT. This translates into CATSDSLNTEAFF. The chain joins TRBV24-1 to TRBJ1-1; unclear D gene. V lost 2 bases and J 0 bases, leaving 3 bases between the germline ends. The CDR3 extends over 13 amino acids. CDR1 is KGHDR, CDR2 SFDVKD, per germline.

This clonotype was seen a few times. The chain carries TRBV12-3 or TRBV12-4 and TRBJ2-3, with 7 bases identical to TRBD1. V trimming: 6 bases; J trimming: 0 bases; junction bases outside the gene matches: 6. The CDR3 spans 15 residues. CDR3 bases: TGTGCCAGCAGCGGGGACAGCTTAAGCACAGATACGCAGTATTTT. Its protein is CASSGDSLSTDTQYF.

The rearrangement links TRBV6-5 to TRBJ1-4; D perhaps matches TRBD1 (6 bases). Germline CDR1 is MNHEY and CDR2 is SVGAGI. This CDR3 spans 14 amino acids. V was shortened by 0 bases and J by 7 bases, with 9 bases between the two germline ends. CDR3: CASSYSAQGEKLFF. Here the CDR3 DNA reads TGTGCCAGCAGTTACTCGGCACAGGGTGAAAAACTGTTTTTT.

The CDR3 nucleotides read TGTGCCAGCAGCCAGTATGGCGGGGAGCTGTTTTTT. It specifies CASSQYGGELFF. The chain joins TRBV28 to TRBJ2-2; no clear D gene. Germline V gives CDR1 MDHEN, CDR2 SYDVKM. This CDR3 is 12 amino acids long. Trimming removed 6 bases at V and 7 bases at J, with 9 bases between.

This clonotype has only a few counts. V usage is TRBV20-1 and J usage is TRBJ1-6; a possible D gene is TRBD1 (6 bases). Germline values: CDR1 DFQATT, CDR2 SNEGSKA (reference sequence). Trimming removed 1 base at V and 6 bases at J, with 10 bases between. This CDR3 contains 14 residues. The CDR3, as DNA: TGCAGTGCTAGAGGAACAGGGAGTAATTCACCCCTCCACTTT. It is translated as CSARGTGSNSPLHF.

To note about this clonotype: Since no conserved phenylalanine or tryptophan closes the CDR3, a read error is the likely cause. The rearrangement joins TRBV9 to TRBJ2-3; possibly TRBD1 for D (5 bases). Between the trimmed V and J ends, which lost 3 bases and 5 bases, there was a span of 19 bases. This CDR3 has 16 residues. Germline CDR1 and CDR2: SGDLS and YYNGEE. The CDR3 protein is CASSASLRSREDTQYY. CDR3 sequence (DNA): TGTGCCAGCAGCGCTTCTTTGAGATCCAGGGAAGATACGCAGTATTAT.

The gene calls are TRBV6-1 and TRBJ1-5; no reliable D call. This CDR3 is 14 amino acids long. Germline CDR1 is MNHNS and CDR2 is SASEGT. The ends were cut back, 6 bases at V and 2 bases at J, with 11 bases in the middle. CDR3 sequence (DNA): TGTGCCAGCAGCCTCTCTGGACGCAATCAGCCCCAGCATTTT. Amino acids: CASSLSGRNQPQHF.

This clonotype has more than one count but fewer than ten. The V and J genes are TRBV7-8 and TRBJ2-7; 8 bases are a match to TRBD1. Germline assignment: CDR1 SGHVS and CDR2 FQNEAQ. V shed 10 bases and J 1 base; nucleotides not matched to a gene: 6. The CDR3 is 13 residues long. The CDR3 DNA reads TGTGCCACTCAACAGGGGGGTTCCTACGAGCAGTACTTC. It translates to CATQQGGSYEQYF.

The rearrangement joins TRBV6-2 or TRBV6-3 to TRBJ1-4, with D unresolved. The CDR3 sequence is 15 residues long. Germline V gene sequence: CDR1 MNHEY, CDR2 SVGEGT. V was pared by 0 bases and J by 2 bases, with 7 bases between. The CDR3 region is CASSYSGRTNEKLFF. CDR3 nucleotides: TGTGCCAGCAGTTACTCCGGGCGGACTAATGAAAAACTGTTTTTT.

This clonotype was observed a few times. This sequence joins TRBV20-1 and TRBJ2-5, with TRBD2 as a possible D gene (5 bases). This CDR3 contains 16 residues. V was trimmed by 0 bases and J by 0 bases, leaving 14 bases between them. Germline CDR1 is DFQATT and CDR2 is SNEGSKA (reference sequence). As DNA, the CDR3 is TGCAGTGCTAGAGATCTGGACTCCCCGTACCAAGAGACCCAGTACTTC. Amino acids: CSARDLDSPYQETQYF.

The chain uses TRBV3-1 and TRBJ2-7, with D possibly being TRBD1 or TRBD2 (5 bases each). The V end was cut by 6 bases, the J end by 4 bases, with 25 bases between. The CDR3 consists of 17 residues. CDR1 and CDR2 from the germline V gene are LGHDT and YNNKEL (reference sequence). CDR3 DNA sequence: TGTGCCAGCAGAAATTACTGTTGGGGCCTGAGGGTTTACGAGCAGTACGTC. It codes for CASRNYCWGLRVYEQYV.

This clonotype has a count of ten or more. V gene TRBV2 combines with J gene TRBJ1-1; 8 nucleotides agree with TRBD1. Germline CDR1 SNHLY, CDR2 FYNNEI. J lost 1 base, V lost 6 bases, and 4 bases had no gene match. This CDR3 spans 14 amino acids. CDR3 bases: TGTGCCAGCAGACCGGGACAGGCGAACACTGAAGCTTTCTTT. This codes for CASRPGQANTEAFF.

This clonotype was recorded a few times. V gene TRBV5-1 combines with J gene TRBJ2-1; perhaps TRBD2 as D (6 bases). V shed 7 bases and J shed 9 bases, with 14 bases lying between them. This CDR3 has 12 amino acids. CDR1 and CDR2 (germline): SGHRS, YFSETQ. The DNA of the CDR3 is TGCGCCAGCCGGCGGGATTCTAGTGAGCAGTTCTTC. Its translation: CASRRDSSEQFF.

The chain is built from TRBV20-1 and TRBJ2-7; no definite D call. V gave up 3 bases and J gave up 0 bases, with 18 bases separating them. Germline V gene sequence: CDR1 DFQATT, CDR2 SNEGSKA (reference sequence). This CDR3 contains 16 residues. CDR3 DNA sequence: TGCAGTGCTAGCGATTTCCTCCGGGTCCCCTCCTACGAGCAGTACTTC. Its translation: CSASDFLRVPSYEQYF.

This clonotype appeared many times. The J gene is TRBJ2-2, the V gene TRBV2, with 9 bases identical to TRBD1. In germline, CDR1 is SNHLY, CDR2 FYNNEI. CDR3 size: 15 residues. J gave up 4 bases and V 4 bases, and 4 bases lay outside the gene matches. CDR3 loop: CASSAGQGLTGELFF. CDR3 coding DNA: TGTGCCAGCAGTGCGGGACAGGGTCTCACCGGGGAGCTGTTTTTT.

The chain is built from TRBV7-2 and TRBJ2-7; D perhaps matches TRBD2 (5 bases). CDR1 and CDR2 (germline): SGHTA, FQGNSA. V was clipped by 3 bases and J by 2 bases, with 14 bases between them. The length of the CDR3 is 15 residues. The CDR3 coding sequence is TGTGCCAGCAGCTTGCTGACTACGGCCCCCTACGAGCAGTACTTC. This sequence encodes CASSLLTTAPYEQYF. The whole variable domain, remainder taken from reference TRBV7-2 and TRBJ2-7, is GAGVSQSPSNKVTEKGKDVELRCDPISGHTALYWYRQSLGQGLEFLIYFQGNSAPDKSGLPSDRFSAERTGGSVSTLTIQRTQQEDSAVYLCASSLLTTAPYEQYFGPGTRLTVT.

The chain is built from TRBV15 and TRBJ1-1, with D unresolved. The V gene lost 8 bases and the J gene lost 5 bases, with 15 bases spanning the gap. The CDR3 contains 13 residues. The germline gives CDR1 LNHNV, CDR2 YYDKDF (reference sequence). Here the CDR3 DNA reads TGTGCCACCGTAGGCAGGCGGGATACTGAAGCTTTCTTT. It yields the protein CATVGRRDTEAFF.